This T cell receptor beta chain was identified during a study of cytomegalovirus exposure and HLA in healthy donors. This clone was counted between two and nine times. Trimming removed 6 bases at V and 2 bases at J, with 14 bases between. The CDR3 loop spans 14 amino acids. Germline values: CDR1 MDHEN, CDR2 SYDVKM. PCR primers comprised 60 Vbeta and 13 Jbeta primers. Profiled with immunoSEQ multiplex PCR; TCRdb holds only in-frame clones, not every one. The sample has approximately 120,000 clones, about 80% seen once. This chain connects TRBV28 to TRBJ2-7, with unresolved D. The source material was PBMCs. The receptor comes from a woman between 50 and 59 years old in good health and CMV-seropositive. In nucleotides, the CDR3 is TGTGCCAGCAGGCTCGGAGCGCCACCCTACGAGCAGTACTTC. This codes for CASRLGAPPYEQYF.